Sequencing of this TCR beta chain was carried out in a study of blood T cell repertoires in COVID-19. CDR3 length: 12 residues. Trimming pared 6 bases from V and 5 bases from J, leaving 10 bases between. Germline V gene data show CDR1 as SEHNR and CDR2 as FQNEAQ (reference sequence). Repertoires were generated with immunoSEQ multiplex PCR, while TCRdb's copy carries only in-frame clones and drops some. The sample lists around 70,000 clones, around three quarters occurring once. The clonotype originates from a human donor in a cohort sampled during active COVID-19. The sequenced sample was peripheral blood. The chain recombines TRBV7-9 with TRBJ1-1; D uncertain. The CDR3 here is CASSSIGTEAFF. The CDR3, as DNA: TGTGCCAGCAGTTCGATCGGGACTGAAGCTTTCTTT.